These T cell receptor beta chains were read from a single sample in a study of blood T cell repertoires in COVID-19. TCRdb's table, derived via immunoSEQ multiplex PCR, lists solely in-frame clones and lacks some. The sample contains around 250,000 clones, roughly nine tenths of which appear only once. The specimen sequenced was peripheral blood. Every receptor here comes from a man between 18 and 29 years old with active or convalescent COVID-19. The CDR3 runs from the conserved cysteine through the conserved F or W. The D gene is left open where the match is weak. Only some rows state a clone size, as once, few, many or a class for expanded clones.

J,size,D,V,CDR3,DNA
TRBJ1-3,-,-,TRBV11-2,CASSAPGTSGNTIYF,TGTGCCAGCTCCGCGCCCGGTACCTCTGGAAACACCATATATTTT
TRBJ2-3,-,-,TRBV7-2,CASSLSGLAAGKSRTQYF,TGTGCCAGCAGCTTATCTGGGCTTGCGGCGGGGAAGTCCCGTACGCAGTATTTT
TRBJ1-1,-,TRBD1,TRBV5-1,CASSLTQGGGLEAFF,TGCGCCAGCAGCCTCACGCAGGGGGGAGGTCTAGAAGCTTTCTTT
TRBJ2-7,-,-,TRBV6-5,CASRRALENRYEQYF,TGTGCCAGCAGAAGAGCGTTAGAGAACCGGTACGAGCAGTACTTC
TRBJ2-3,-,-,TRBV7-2,CASSVYTDTQYF,TGTGCCAGCAGCGTATACACAGATACGCAGTATTTT
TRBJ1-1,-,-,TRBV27,CASSPTGNTEAFF,TGTGCCAGCAGTCCTACGGGAAACACTGAAGCTTTCTTT
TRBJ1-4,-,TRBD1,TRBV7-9,CASSLGWTGPTNEKLFF,TGTGCCAGCAGCTTAGGGTGGACAGGCCCAACTAATGAAAAACTGTTTTTT
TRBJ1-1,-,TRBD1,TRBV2,CASSLTGGNTEAFF,TGTGCCAGCAGCTTGACAGGGGGGAACACTGAAGCTTTCTTT
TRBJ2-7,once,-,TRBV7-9,CASSLSSSSYEQYF,TGTGCCAGCAGCCTTTCGAGTAGCTCCTACGAGCAGTACTTC
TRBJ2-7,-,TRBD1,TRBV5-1,CASRRTGSYEQYF,TGCGCCAGTCGACGGACAGGGTCCTACGAGCAGTACTTC
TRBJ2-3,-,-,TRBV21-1,CASSWTGQGDTQYF,TGTGCCAGCAGCTGGACAGGGCAGGGGGATACGCAGTATTTT
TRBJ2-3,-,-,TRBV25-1,CASSRGGESTDTQYF,TGTGCCAGCTCCCGAGGGGGGGAAAGCACAGATACGCAGTATTTT
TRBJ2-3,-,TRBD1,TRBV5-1,CASSATGEDTQYF,TGCGCCAGCAGCGCAACAGGGGAAGATACGCAGTATTTT
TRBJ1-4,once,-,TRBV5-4,CASSVTAATNEKLFF,TGTGCCAGCAGCGTGACAGCCGCAACTAATGAAAAACTGTTTTTT
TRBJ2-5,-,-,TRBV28,CASGQQETQYF,TGTGCCAGTGGACAGCAGGAGACCCAGTACTTC